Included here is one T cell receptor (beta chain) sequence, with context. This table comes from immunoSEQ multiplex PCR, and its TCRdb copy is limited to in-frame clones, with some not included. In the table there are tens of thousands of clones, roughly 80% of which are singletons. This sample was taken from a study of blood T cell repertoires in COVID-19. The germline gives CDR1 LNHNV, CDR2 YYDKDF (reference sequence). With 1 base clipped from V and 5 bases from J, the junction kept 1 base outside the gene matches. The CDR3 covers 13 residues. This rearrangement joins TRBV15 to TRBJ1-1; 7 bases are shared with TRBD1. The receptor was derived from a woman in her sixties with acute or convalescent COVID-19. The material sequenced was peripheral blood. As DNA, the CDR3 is TGTGCCACCAGCAGAGCAGGGGGGACTGAAGCTTTCTTT. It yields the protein CATSRAGGTEAFF. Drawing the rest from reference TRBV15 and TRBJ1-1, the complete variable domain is DAMVIQNPRYQVTQFGKPVTLSCSQTLNHNVMYWYQQKSSQAPKLLFHYYDKDFNNEADTPDNFQSRRPNTSFCFLDIRSPGLGDTAMYLCATSRAGGTEAFFGQGTRLTVV.